This entry lists 17 T cell receptor beta chains sequenced from one sample in a study of read filtering for tumor transcriptome and immune sequencing. This library used around 0.4 ug RNA and molecular barcoded adaptors spanning alpha/delta and beta/gamma chains. TCRdb re-called the reads with MiXCR, one entry per CDR3 protein. The table has some 130,000 distinct CDR3 sequences, roughly 13% seen once; the top ten hold just under 8.5%. Sequencing used a population of CD138-negative cells sorted from bone marrow. The receptors stem from a donor aged 40 or over with multiple myeloma.

A remark on this clonotype: The junction departs from germline at one end; a sequencing error may be responsible. V gene TRBV4-2 combines with J gene TRBJ1-1; D is unresolved. The germline CDR1 and CDR2 sequences are LGHNA and YNFKEQ. The CDR3 runs to 15 residues. CDR3 loop: CASSQDRQGNTGAFF. The DNA of the CDR3 is TGTGCCAGCAGCCAAGATAGGCAAGGGAACACTGGAGCTTTCTTT.

This clonotype showed up many times. The genes are TRBV6-6 and TRBJ2-2, with 13 bases identical to TRBD2. This CDR3 is 16 amino acids long. With V trimmed by 4 bases and J by 3 bases, 2 bases remained unmatched. Per germline, CDR1 MNHNY and CDR2 SVGAGI (reference sequence). The CDR3 is CASSLGLAGDTGELFF. In DNA form, the CDR3 reads TGTGCCAGCAGTTTAGGACTAGCGGGGGACACCGGGGAGCTGTTTTTT.

This clonotype was detected many times. The chain is built from TRBV29-1 and TRBJ1-2; D unresolved. Trimming pared 2 bases from V and 2 bases from J, leaving 9 bases between. The CDR3 sequence is 13 residues long. Germline V gene sequence: CDR1 SQVTM, CDR2 ANQGSEA. CDR3 bases: TGCAGCGTTGAATATAGGGTCAACTATGGCTACACCTTC. Translating gives CSVEYRVNYGYTF.

The rearrangement uses TRBV9 and TRBJ2-4; 8 bases map to TRBD2. V was clipped by 4 bases and J by 0 bases; unmatched bases: 9. The CDR3 contains 17 residues. Germline V gene data show CDR1 as SGDLS and CDR2 as YYNGEE. This CDR3 is CASSPGERERAKNIQYF. In DNA, the CDR3 is TGTGCCAGCAGCCCAGGGGAGCGGGAGAGAGCCAAAAACATTCAGTACTTC.

Many counts were recorded for this clonotype. The rearrangement joins TRBV7-9 to TRBJ2-1, with 8 nucleotides matching TRBD1. CDR1 and CDR2 from the germline V gene are SEHNR and FQNEAQ (reference sequence). This CDR3 region has 15 residues. Trimming removed 2 bases from V and 4 bases from J; junction bases left unmatched: 4. The CDR3 protein is CASSLWGDRYNEQFF. The CDR3 DNA reads TGTGCCAGCAGCTTATGGGGGGACAGGTACAATGAGCAGTTCTTC.

The chain joins TRBV29-1 to TRBJ2-3; TRBD2 aligns across 10 bases. Germline V gives CDR1 SQVTM, CDR2 ANQGSEA. The V segment lost 6 bases and the J segment 0 bases; nucleotides outside the gene matches: 3. The CDR3 length is 14 residues. Here the CDR3 DNA reads TGCAGCGTACCACTAGCGGGAAGCACAGATACGCAGTATTTT. Translated: CSVPLAGSTDTQYF.

This clonotype was observed a few times. Since a much larger clone is just one base distant, this may be a read error. V is TRBV20-1 and J is TRBJ1-5; TRBD1 agrees at 8 bases. This CDR3 is built from 16 residues. The germline V gene has CDR1 DFQATT and CDR2 SNEGSKA (reference sequence). The V and J ends lost 1 base and 0 bases, in that order; junction bases with no gene match: 5. Here the CDR3 DNA reads TGCAGTGCTAGAGCAAAGACAGGGGATAGCAATCAGCCCCAGCATTTT. This gives the protein CSARAKTGDSNQPQHF.

This clonotype has more than one count but fewer than ten. A much larger clone lies one base from this, so it may be a read error. The genes are TRBV27 and TRBJ1-6; D unresolved. Germline CDR1 MNHEY, CDR2 SMNVEV (reference sequence). This CDR3 is built from 14 residues. The V end lost 3 bases, the J end lost 7 bases, and 10 bases lay between the germline ends. The CDR3 is CASSFGQANSPLHF. The CDR3 region has the DNA TGTGCCAGCAGTTTTGGGCAGGCCAATTCACCCCTCCACTTT.

As regards this clonotype: This may come from a read error, since a much larger clone is one base off. The rearrangement links TRBV10-3 to TRBJ2-2; 10 positions match TRBD2. The CDR3 has 14 residues. V lost 8 bases to trimming and J lost 4 bases; unmatched junction nucleotides: 4. In germline, CDR1 is ENHRY, CDR2 SYGVKD. The CDR3 sequence: CAIGTSVSTGELFF. The CDR3 nucleotides are TGTGCCATCGGGACTAGCGTAAGCACCGGGGAGCTGTTTTTT.

V usage is TRBV7-9 and J usage is TRBJ1-3; TRBD1 is a possible D gene (6 bases). Looked up from germline, CDR1 is SEHNR and CDR2 is FQNEAQ (reference sequence). CDR3 length equals 17 residues. The ends were cut back, 5 bases at V and 0 bases at J, with 17 bases in the middle. The CDR3 DNA follows: TGTGCCAGCAGCATTCTACAGGGAGCTAGCTCTGGAAACACCATATATTTT. This sequence encodes CASSILQGASSGNTIYF.

The chain has TRBV2 and TRBJ1-1; 8 nucleotides match TRBD1. Germline CDR1 and CDR2: SNHLY and FYNNEI. The CDR3 spans 14 residues. The ends lost 6 bases at V and 4 bases at J; junction bases unmatched: 7. CDR3 loop: CASRETGVVTEAFF. For the CDR3, the DNA is TGTGCCAGCAGGGAGACAGGGGTCGTCACTGAAGCTTTCTTT.

This clonotype has a count of ten or more. The V and J genes are TRBV7-3 and TRBJ1-1; perhaps TRBD1 as D (5 bases). Germline CDR1 SGHTA, CDR2 FQGTGA. The length of the CDR3 is 15 residues. V was clipped by 3 bases and J by 2 bases, with 13 bases between them. The CDR3 bases are TGTGCCAGCAGCTTCGACAGTGGGACCAACACTGAAGCTTTCTTT. Its protein product is CASSFDSGTNTEAFF. Complete variable domain (other parts from reference TRBV7-3 and TRBJ1-1): GAGVSQTPSNKVTEKGKYVELRCDPISGHTALYWYRQSLGQGPEFLIYFQGTGAADDSGLPNDRFFAVRPEGSVSTLKIQRTERGDSAVYLCASSFDSGTNTEAFFGQGTRLTVV.

There are a few counts of this clonotype. The CDR3 region has the DNA TGTGCCAGCTCAACAAAGTCTAACACTGAAGCTTTCTTT. Encoded protein: CASSTKSNTEAFF. The rearrangement joins TRBV18 to TRBJ1-1; D gene ambiguous. CDR1 and CDR2 (germline): KGHSH, LQKENI. V lost 5 bases to trimming and J lost 2 bases, with 9 bases between them. This CDR3 comprises 13 residues.

This clonotype was observed at least ten times. The chain has TRBV29-1 and TRBJ2-1; D tentatively fits TRBD1 or TRBD2 (6 bases each). CDR3 size: 14 residues. V lost 7 bases and J lost 1, with 14 bases in between. The germline V gene has CDR1 SQVTM and CDR2 ANQGSEA. The CDR3 DNA follows: TGCAGCGCTGAGGGGGGACCTTCCTACAATGAGCAGTTCTTC. Residues: CSAEGGPSYNEQFF.

This clonotype was counted only a few times. It may be a read error: a sequence one base away is much more abundant. The V call is TRBV5-5, the J call TRBJ2-1; tentative D call: TRBD2 (6 bases). The V gene's germline CDR1 is SGHKS and CDR2 YYEKEE (reference sequence). Trimming stripped 3 bases from V and 4 bases from J, with 20 bases between. The CDR3 consists of 17 residues. The chain's CDR3 is CASSSTPRETMYNEQFF. CDR3 coding DNA: TGTGCCAGCAGCTCCACTCCCCGGGAGACAATGTACAATGAGCAGTTCTTC.

Note on this clonotype: An end of the junction does not agree with germline; a read error may underlie this. The V gene is TRBV12-3 or TRBV12-4, the J gene TRBJ2-2, with D uncertain. The CDR3 loop spans 11 amino acids. This chain's CDR3 is CASRSSGELFF. Here the CDR3 DNA reads TGCGCCAGCAGGTCATCGGGGGAGCTGTTTTTT.

This clonotype came up many times. J is TRBJ2-1 and V is TRBV5-4; the match to TRBD2 covers 7 bases. Looked up from germline, CDR1 is SGHNT and CDR2 is YYREEE (reference sequence). CDR3 length: 15 residues. The V and J ends lost 1 base and 7 bases, in that order; junction bases with no gene match: 8. CDR3 nucleotide sequence: TGTGCCAGCAGCTTGACGGGGGAGGGCCGGAATGAGCAGTTCTTC. It yields the protein CASSLTGEGRNEQFF.